This TCR beta chain was captured in a study of blood T cells in healthy people across ages. A second PCR of about 6 to 12 cycles used a sample-barcoded 5' primer and a J-beta primer mix. TCRdb reanalysed the 5' RACE reads using MiXCR and keeps one entry per CDR3 protein. This sample carries roughly 2 million distinct CDR3 sequences, around 48% of them seen once, and the ten largest clones take more than 2%. The CDR3 covers 15 residues. The material sequenced was blood. This clonotype was sampled from a middle-aged woman in good health. The chain has TRBV21-1 and TRBJ2-5; no check of the table's D call, TRBD1, against the DNA was made. TRBV21-1 is a known pseudogene. This CDR3 is CASSNPRLDQETQYF. The CDR3, as DNA: TGTGCCAGCAGCAACCCCCGGTTGGATCAAGAGACCCAGTACTTC.